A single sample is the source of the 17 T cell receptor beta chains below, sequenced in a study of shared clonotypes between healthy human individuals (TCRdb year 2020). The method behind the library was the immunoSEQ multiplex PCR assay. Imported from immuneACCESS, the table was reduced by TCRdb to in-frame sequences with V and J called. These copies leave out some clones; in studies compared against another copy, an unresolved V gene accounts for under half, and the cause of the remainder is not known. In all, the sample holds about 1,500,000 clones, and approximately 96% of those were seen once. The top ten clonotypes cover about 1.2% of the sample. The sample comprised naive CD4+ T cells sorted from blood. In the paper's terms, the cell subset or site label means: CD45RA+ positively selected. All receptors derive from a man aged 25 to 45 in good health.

CDR3: CASSQDMPLSEQYF. The CDR3 bases are TGCGCCAGCAGCCAAGATATGCCCCTTAGCGAGCAGTACTTC. The gene calls are TRBV4-3 and TRBJ2-7; no reliable D call. With 0 bases removed from V and 6 bases from J, the gap between germline ends came to 12 bases. The CDR3 loop spans 14 amino acids. Germline V gives CDR1 LGHNA, CDR2 YSLEER.

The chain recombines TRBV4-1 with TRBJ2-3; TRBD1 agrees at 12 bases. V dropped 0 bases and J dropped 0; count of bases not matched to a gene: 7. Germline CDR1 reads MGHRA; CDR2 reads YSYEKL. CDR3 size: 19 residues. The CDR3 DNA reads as TGCGCCAGCAGCCAAGAGGGACAGGGGGCCTCACCCAGCACAGATACGCAGTATTTT. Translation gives CASSQEGQGASPSTDTQYF.

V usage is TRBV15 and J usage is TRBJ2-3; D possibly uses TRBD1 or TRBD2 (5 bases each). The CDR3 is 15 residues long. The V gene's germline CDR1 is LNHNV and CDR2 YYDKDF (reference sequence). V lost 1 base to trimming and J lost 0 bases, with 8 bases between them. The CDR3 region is CATSRGDGSTDTQYF. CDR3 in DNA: TGTGCCACCAGCAGAGGGGACGGTAGCACAGATACGCAGTATTTT.

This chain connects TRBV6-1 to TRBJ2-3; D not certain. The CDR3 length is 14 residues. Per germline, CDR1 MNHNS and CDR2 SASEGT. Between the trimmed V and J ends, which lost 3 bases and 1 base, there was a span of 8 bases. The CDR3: CASSDGSGTDTQYF. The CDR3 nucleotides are TGTGCCAGCAGTGATGGAAGTGGCACAGATACGCAGTATTTT.

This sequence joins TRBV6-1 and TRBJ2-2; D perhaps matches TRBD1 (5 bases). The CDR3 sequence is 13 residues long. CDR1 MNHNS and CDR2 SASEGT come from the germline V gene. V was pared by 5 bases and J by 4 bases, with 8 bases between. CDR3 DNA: TGTGCCAGCAGTCGACAGAGCACCGGGGAGCTGTTTTTT. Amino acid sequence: CASSRQSTGELFF.

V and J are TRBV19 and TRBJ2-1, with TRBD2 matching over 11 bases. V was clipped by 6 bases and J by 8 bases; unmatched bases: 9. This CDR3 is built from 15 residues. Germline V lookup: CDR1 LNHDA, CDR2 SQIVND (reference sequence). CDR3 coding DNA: TGTGCCAGTAGACCAACTAGCGGGAGAATGCATGAGCAGTTCTTC. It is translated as CASRPTSGRMHEQFF.

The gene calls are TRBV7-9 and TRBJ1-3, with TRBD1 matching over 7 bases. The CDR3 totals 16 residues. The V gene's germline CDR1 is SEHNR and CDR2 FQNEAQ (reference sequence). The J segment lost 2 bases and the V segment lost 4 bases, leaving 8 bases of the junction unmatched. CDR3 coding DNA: TGTGCCAGCAGCTACAACAGGGGAAAAGCTGGAAACACCATATATTTT. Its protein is CASSYNRGKAGNTIYF.

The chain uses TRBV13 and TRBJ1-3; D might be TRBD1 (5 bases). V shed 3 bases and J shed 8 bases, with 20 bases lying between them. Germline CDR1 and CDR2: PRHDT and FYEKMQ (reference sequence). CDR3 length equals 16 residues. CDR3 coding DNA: TGTGCCAGCAGCTTTACCCCGAGCAGGGAGGGACACACCATATATTTT. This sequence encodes CASSFTPSREGHTIYF. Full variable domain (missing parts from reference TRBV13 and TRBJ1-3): AAGVIQSPRHLIKEKRETATLKCYPIPRHDTVYWYQQGPGQDPQFLISFYEKMQSDKGSIPDRFSAQQFSDYHSELNMSSLELGDSALYFCASSFTPSREGHTIYFGEGSWLTVV.

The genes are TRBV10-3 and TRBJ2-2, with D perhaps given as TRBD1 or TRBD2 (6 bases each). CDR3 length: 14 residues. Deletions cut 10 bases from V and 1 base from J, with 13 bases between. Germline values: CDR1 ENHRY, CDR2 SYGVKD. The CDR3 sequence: CATRGTMNTGELFF. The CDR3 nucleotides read TGTGCCACCCGGGGGACAATGAACACCGGGGAGCTGTTTTTT.

CDR3 region: CASSLGRALGANVLTF. The CDR3, as DNA: TGTGCCAGCAGCTTGGGGCGGGCCCTCGGGGCCAACGTCCTGACTTTC. V and J are TRBV5-6 and TRBJ2-6; D may be TRBD2 (5 bases). V lost 0 bases and J lost 4, with 11 bases in between. Germline values: CDR1 SGHDT, CDR2 YYEEEE. The CDR3 loop spans 16 amino acids.

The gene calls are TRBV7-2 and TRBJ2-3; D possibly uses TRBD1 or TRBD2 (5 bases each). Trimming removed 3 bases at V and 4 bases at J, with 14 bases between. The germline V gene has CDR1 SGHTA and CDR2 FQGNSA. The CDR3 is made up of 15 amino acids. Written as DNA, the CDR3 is TGTGCCAGCAGCTTGGGACGCCAGTTAGCAGATACGCAGTATTTT. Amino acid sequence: CASSLGRQLADTQYF.

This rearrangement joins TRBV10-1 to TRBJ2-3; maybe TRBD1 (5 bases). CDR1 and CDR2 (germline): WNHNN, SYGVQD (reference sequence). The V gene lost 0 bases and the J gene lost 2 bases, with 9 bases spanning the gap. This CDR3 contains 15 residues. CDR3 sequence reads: CASSESGAPTDTQYF. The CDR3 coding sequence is TGCGCCAGCAGTGAGTCAGGGGCCCCCACAGATACGCAGTATTTT.

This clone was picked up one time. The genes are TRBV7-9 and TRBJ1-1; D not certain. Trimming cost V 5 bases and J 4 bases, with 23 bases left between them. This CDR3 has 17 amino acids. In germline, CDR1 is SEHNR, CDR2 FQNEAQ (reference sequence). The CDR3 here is CASSHPRPGRVSTEAFF. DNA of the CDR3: TGTGCCAGCAGCCACCCCCGCCCGGGGAGAGTCAGCACTGAAGCTTTCTTT.

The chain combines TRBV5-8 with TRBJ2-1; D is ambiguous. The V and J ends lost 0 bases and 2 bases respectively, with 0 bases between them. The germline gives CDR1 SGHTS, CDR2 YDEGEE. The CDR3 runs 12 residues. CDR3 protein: CASSLAYNEQFF. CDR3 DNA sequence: TGTGCCAGCAGCTTGGCCTACAATGAGCAGTTCTTC.

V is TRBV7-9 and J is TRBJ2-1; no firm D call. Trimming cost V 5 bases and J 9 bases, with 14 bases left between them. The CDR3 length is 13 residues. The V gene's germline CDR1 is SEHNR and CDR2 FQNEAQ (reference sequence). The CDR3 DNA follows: TGTGCCAGCAGCCCCCTGACCGCGCGTGAGCAGTTCTTC. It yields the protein CASSPLTAREQFF.

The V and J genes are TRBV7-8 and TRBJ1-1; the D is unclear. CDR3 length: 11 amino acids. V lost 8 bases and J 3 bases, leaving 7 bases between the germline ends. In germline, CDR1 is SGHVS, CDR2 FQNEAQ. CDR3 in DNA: TGTGCCAGCGGGCTTGACACTGAAGCTTTCTTT. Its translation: CASGLDTEAFF.

For the CDR3, the DNA is TGTGCCAGCAGCCCAGCTAGCAATCAGCCCCAGCATTTT. It specifies CASSPASNQPQHF. J is TRBJ1-5 and V is TRBV14, with no clear D. Germline CDR1 is SGHDN and CDR2 is FVKESK. This CDR3 comprises 13 residues. The V end was cut by 4 bases, the J end by 0 bases, with 4 bases between.